Below, 28 T cell receptor beta chains from the same sample are listed, as sequenced in a study of blood T cells in healthy people across ages. The use of a sample-barcoded 5' primer and a J-beta primer mix characterized a second PCR of about 7 to 12 cycles. TCRdb reprocessed the 5' RACE reads with MiXCR, giving one entry per CDR3 protein. The table lists about 1.4 million distinct CDR3 sequences, approximately 63% of them singletons, with 6.5% to 8.5% in the top ten. Sequenced: blood. The source is a man between 18 and 35 years old in good health.

This rearrangement joins TRBV5-1 to TRBJ2-7, with D perhaps TRBD2 (5 bases). With 0 bases removed from V and 6 bases from J, the gap between germline ends came to 13 bases. Germline V lookup: CDR1 SGHRS, CDR2 YFSETQ. This CDR3 contains 14 residues. CDR3 nucleotides: TGCGCCAGCAGCTTGGGGAGAGGGATTTTCGAGCAGTACTTC. Amino acids: CASSLGRGIFEQYF.

The chain has TRBV4-3 and TRBJ2-1; 9 bases match TRBD1. V shed 0 bases and J 3 bases; nucleotides not matched to a gene: 6. The germline CDR1 and CDR2 sequences are LGHNA and YSLEER. The CDR3 is 17 residues long. The CDR3 protein is CASSQDSGQGNYNEQFF. As DNA, the CDR3 is TGCGCCAGCAGCCAAGACTCGGGACAGGGAAACTACAATGAGCAGTTCTTC.

The J gene is TRBJ2-3, the V gene TRBV29-1; D is undetermined. Trimming took off 3 bases at V and 4 bases at J, with 14 bases between the two ends. This CDR3 contains 14 residues. In germline, CDR1 is SQVTM, CDR2 ANQGSEA. CDR3 nucleotide sequence: TGCAGCGTTGAGCGCGTGTCTGTGGCAGATACGCAGTATTTT. Its protein is CSVERVSVADTQYF.

The chain employs TRBV30 and TRBJ1-2, with unresolved D. Trimming stripped 8 bases from V and 4 bases from J, with 14 bases between. Germline V gene sequence: CDR1 GTSNPN, CDR2 SVGIG (reference sequence). This CDR3 spans 12 amino acids. The CDR3 loop is CAKGHRLYGYTF. CDR3 nucleotides: TGTGCCAAAGGCCACCGTCTCTATGGCTACACCTTC.

The rearrangement links TRBV5-4 to TRBJ1-2; TRBD1 matches at 12 bases. Per germline, CDR1 SGHNT and CDR2 YYREEE (reference sequence). The CDR3 loop spans 15 amino acids. With V trimmed by 5 bases and J by 4 bases, 6 bases remained unmatched. Written as DNA, the CDR3 is TGTGCCAGCAGTCCCGGGACAGGGGGCTTCTATGGCTACACCTTC. Protein sequence: CASSPGTGGFYGYTF.

This clonotype was counted a few times. The CDR3 nucleotides read TGTGCCAGCAGGTTACTAGCGGGAGGTGGGGAGACCCAGTACTTC. Residues: CASRLLAGGGETQYF. The V and J genes are TRBV12-3 or TRBV12-4 and TRBJ2-5; 12 bases line up with TRBD2. This CDR3 region has 15 residues. V gave up 6 bases and J gave up 5 bases; unmatched junction bases: 7.

A single count supports this clonotype. The rearrangement joins TRBV5-6 to TRBJ1-5, with D unclear. Germline V gives CDR1 SGHDT, CDR2 YYEEEE. This CDR3 region has 15 residues. V was shortened by 1 base and J by 1 base, with 9 bases between the two germline ends. CDR3 residues: CASSLMWVSNQPQHF. Written as DNA, the CDR3 is TGTGCCAGCAGCTTGATGTGGGTGAGCAATCAGCCCCAGCATTTT.

The chain uses TRBV3-1 and TRBJ2-5; 7 bases map to TRBD1. Germline CDR1 reads LGHDT; CDR2 reads YNNKEL (reference sequence). V was clipped by 0 bases and J by 0 bases; unmatched bases: 10. CDR3 length equals 18 residues. CDR3 region: CASSQDIYGQAYQETQYF. The CDR3 DNA reads TGTGCCAGCAGCCAAGATATCTACGGACAGGCGTACCAAGAGACCCAGTACTTC.

This clonotype occurred a few times. The rearrangement uses TRBV15 and TRBJ2-7; perhaps TRBD1 as D (5 bases). Trimming removed 0 bases at V and 4 bases at J, with 13 bases between. The CDR3 loop spans 15 amino acids. Germline CDR1 reads LNHNV; CDR2 reads YYDKDF (reference sequence). CDR3 loop: CATSRDSEGVYEQYF. Here the CDR3 DNA reads TGTGCCACCAGCAGAGATTCGGAAGGGGTTTACGAGCAGTACTTC.

The chain is built from TRBV18 and TRBJ1-1; 7 bases fit TRBD1. The V segment lost 1 base and the J segment 0 bases; nucleotides outside the gene matches: 14. CDR1 KGHSH and CDR2 LQKENI come from the germline V gene. The CDR3 length is 19 residues. CDR3 protein: CASSPQGATPSPMNTEAFF. CDR3 DNA sequence: TGTGCCAGCTCACCACAGGGGGCGACCCCGTCGCCCATGAACACTGAAGCTTTCTTT. Based on the CDR3 plus reference TRBV18 and TRBJ1-1, the full variable domain is NAGVMQNPRHLVRRRGQEARLRCSPMKGHSHVYWYRQLPEEGLKFMVYLQKENIIDESGMPKERFSAEFPKEGPSILRIQQVVRGDSAAYFCASSPQGATPSPMNTEAFFGQGTRLTVV.

The gene calls are TRBV9 and TRBJ2-3; the match to TRBD2 covers 9 bases. The germline V gene has CDR1 SGDLS and CDR2 YYNGEE. V gave up 0 bases and J gave up 2 bases; unmatched junction bases: 4. The CDR3 extends over 16 amino acids. This CDR3 is CASSVGASGDTDTQYF. In nucleotides, the CDR3 is TGTGCCAGCAGCGTAGGGGCTAGCGGGGACACAGATACGCAGTATTTT.

This chain joins TRBV6-1 and TRBJ2-4; perhaps TRBD2 as D (6 bases). The DNA end lines up better with TRBJ2-7; the J call may be wrong. This CDR3 has 16 amino acids. Germline V gives CDR1 MNHNS, CDR2 SASEGT. The CDR3 DNA reads TGTGCCAGCAGTGAAACGGCTAGCGCCTTCTCGACCGAGCAGTACTTC. This gives the protein CASSETASAFSTEQYF.

The chain couples TRBV16 to TRBJ2-4, with 7 bases matching TRBD1. With 0 bases clipped from V and 13 bases from J, the junction kept 0 bases outside the gene matches. The CDR3 is 11 amino acids. Germline-derived CDR1 and CDR2 are KGHSY and FQNENV. The CDR3 sequence is CASSQSRGQYF. In DNA, the CDR3 is TGTGCCAGCAGCCAATCCAGGGGGCAGTACTTC.

This chain connects TRBV6-5 to TRBJ2-1, with 7 bases that match TRBD2. The CDR3 is 16 residues long. Trimming took 6 bases from V and 2 from J; bases not matched to a gene: 10. Germline V lookup: CDR1 MNHEY, CDR2 SVGAGI. The CDR3, as DNA: TGTGCCAGCAGGGAGGTGGCGGGGGATCCCTACAATGAGCAGTTCTTC. Translation gives CASREVAGDPYNEQFF.

The gene calls are TRBV2 and TRBJ2-2; D is unresolved. Trimming left V 10 bases short and J 8 bases short, with 14 bases between. CDR3 length equals 12 residues. Germline V gene data show CDR1 as SNHLY and CDR2 as FYNNEI. Here the CDR3 DNA reads TGTGCCACCACTACCGGGTCTGGGGAGCTGTTTTTT. It encodes CATTTGSGELFF.

This chain links TRBV6-5 with TRBJ2-2; D possibly uses TRBD1 or TRBD2 (5 bases each). The CDR3 sequence is 13 residues long. Trimming left V 10 bases short and J 0 bases short, with 9 bases between. The germline CDR1 and CDR2 sequences are MNHEY and SVGAGI. CDR3: CATWGSNTGELFF. DNA of the CDR3: TGTGCCACCTGGGGGTCGAACACCGGGGAGCTGTTTTTT.

The chain has TRBV7-8 and TRBJ2-3; the match to TRBD2 covers 7 bases. Trimming at V came to 7 bases and at J to 4 bases, leaving 2 bases not matched to a gene. Germline V gene lookup returns CDR1 SGHVS and CDR2 FQNEAQ. The CDR3 contains 12 residues. CDR3 sequence reads: CASTSGADTQYF. CDR3 in DNA: TGTGCCAGCACTAGCGGAGCAGATACGCAGTATTTT.

The V gene is TRBV6-6, the J gene TRBJ2-7; perhaps D is TRBD1 or TRBD2 (5 bases each). This CDR3 contains 17 residues. V was cut by 5 bases and J by 2 bases, with 22 bases left in between. In germline, CDR1 is MNHNY, CDR2 SVGAGI (reference sequence). In DNA form, the CDR3 reads TGTGCCAGCAGTCATCGGCCTACCGGGACCGCTACCTACGAGCAGTACTTC. It specifies CASSHRPTGTATYEQYF.

This clonotype came up once. The chain employs TRBV7-9 and TRBJ1-1; 11 bases map to TRBD1. CDR1 and CDR2 from the germline V gene are SEHNR and FQNEAQ (reference sequence). There are 17 residues in the CDR3. Losses at the gene ends were 5 bases for V and 1 base for J; bases not matched to a gene: 9. The CDR3 DNA reads TGTGCCAGCAGCACCCTTCCGGGACAGGGGGGGAACACTGAAGCTTTCTTT. This translates into CASSTLPGQGGNTEAFF.

This clonotype was seen only a few times. The chain combines TRBV7-2 with TRBJ2-7; D might be TRBD1 (6 bases). The V and J ends lost 5 bases and 6 bases respectively, with 23 bases between them. CDR1 is SGHTA and CDR2 is FQGNSA in the germline V gene. The CDR3 is made up of 16 amino acids. CDR3 sequence (DNA): TGTGCCAGCAGCCTGACAGGATTGGTGAAGGGAATCGAGCAGTACTTC. This gives the protein CASSLTGLVKGIEQYF.

V gene TRBV15 combines with J gene TRBJ2-4; 7 nucleotides line up with TRBD1. The better agreement between TRBJ2-7 and the DNA end casts doubt on the J call. CDR3 length equals 14 residues. Germline assignment: CDR1 LNHNV and CDR2 YYDKDF (reference sequence). CDR3 protein: CATSNRDRSYEQYF. The CDR3 DNA sequence: TGTGCCACCAGCAACCGGGACAGATCCTACGAGCAGTACTTC.

V gene TRBV10-3 combines with J gene TRBJ2-3, with a tentative D call TRBD2 (6 bases). Germline V gene lookup returns CDR1 ENHRY and CDR2 SYGVKD. The CDR3 has 13 amino acids. V was cut by 3 bases and J by 4 bases, with 8 bases left in between. CDR3 sequence reads: CAISETSSDTQYF. In nucleotides, the CDR3 is TGTGCCATCAGTGAAACTAGCTCAGATACGCAGTATTTT.

The chain has TRBV5-5 and TRBJ2-5, with D possibly TRBD1 on 7 matching bases. The ends were cut back, 3 bases at V and 5 bases at J, with 20 bases in the middle. The germline V gene has CDR1 SGHKS and CDR2 YYEKEE (reference sequence). The CDR3 is 16 amino acids. The CDR3 loop reads CASSSDYRGRWETQYF. The CDR3 DNA follows: TGTGCCAGCAGCTCGGACTACAGGGGACGGTGGGAGACCCAGTACTTC.

This clonotype was detected only a few times. J is TRBJ2-7 and V is TRBV6-2 or TRBV6-3, with unresolved D. This CDR3 contains 13 residues. Between the trimmed V and J ends, which lost 7 bases and 5 bases, there was a span of 15 bases. CDR1 and CDR2 from the germline V gene are MNHEY and SVGEGT. CDR3 loop: CASTLDGLDEQYF. As DNA, the CDR3 is TGTGCCAGCACCCTGGACGGGTTGGACGAGCAGTACTTC.

This clonotype was seen a handful of times. This chain uses TRBV10-3 with TRBJ2-1; a possible D gene is TRBD2 (6 bases). Germline V gives CDR1 ENHRY, CDR2 SYGVKD. CDR3 length: 13 residues. Trimming took 2 bases from V and 6 from J, leaving 8 bases between them. Here the CDR3 DNA reads TGTGCCATCAGTGAGGGAGGGATCAATGAGCAGTTCTTC. Translation: CAISEGGINEQFF.

The J gene is TRBJ2-3, the V gene TRBV29-1, with D maybe TRBD2 (5 bases). The CDR3 contains 15 residues. Trimming took 6 bases from V and 4 from J, leaving 20 bases between them. Germline V gives CDR1 SQVTM, CDR2 ANQGSEA. The CDR3 DNA is TGCAGCGTCCCTATTGGCGTGGGAGTGGCAGATACGCAGTATTTT. Translation: CSVPIGVGVADTQYF.

This clonotype was seen a handful of times. V usage is TRBV7-2 and J usage is TRBJ2-7; TRBD2 aligns across 7 bases. The CDR3 extends over 15 amino acids. From germline, CDR1 is SGHTA and CDR2 FQGNSA. V dropped 5 bases and J dropped 4; count of bases not matched to a gene: 11. In DNA form, the CDR3 reads TGTGCCAGCAGCCTAAGGGCTGCGGGAGCTTACGAGCAGTACTTC. Amino acids: CASSLRAAGAYEQYF.

The chain is built from TRBV9 and TRBJ2-5, with D possibly matching TRBD2 (5 bases). The CDR3 has 15 amino acids. V shed 4 bases and J shed 1 base, with 14 bases lying between them. Looked up from germline, CDR1 is SGDLS and CDR2 is YYNGEE. CDR3 DNA sequence: TGTGCCAGCAGCCCTGGGGTAGCGATCCAAGAGACCCAGTACTTC. This gives the protein CASSPGVAIQETQYF.